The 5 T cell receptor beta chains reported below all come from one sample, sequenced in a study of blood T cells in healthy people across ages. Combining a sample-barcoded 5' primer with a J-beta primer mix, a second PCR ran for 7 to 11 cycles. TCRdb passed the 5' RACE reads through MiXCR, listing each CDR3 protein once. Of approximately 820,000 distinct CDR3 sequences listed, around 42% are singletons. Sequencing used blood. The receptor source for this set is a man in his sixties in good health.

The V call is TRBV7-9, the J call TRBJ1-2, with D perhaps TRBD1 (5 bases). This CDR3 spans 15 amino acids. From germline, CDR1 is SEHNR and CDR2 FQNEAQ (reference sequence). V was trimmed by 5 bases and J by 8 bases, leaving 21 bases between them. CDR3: CASSHRQGGVSGYTF. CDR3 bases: TGTGCCAGCAGCCACCGGCAGGGTGGGGTCAGCGGCTACACCTTC.

As DNA, the CDR3 is TGTGCCAGCAGTGGCTTTTCCCGGGGAGGAGAAAACACCGGGGAGCTGTTTTTT. It is translated as CASSGFSRGGENTGELFF. This chain connects TRBV25-1 to TRBJ2-2, with TRBD2 as a possible D gene (6 bases). This CDR3 spans 18 amino acids. V lost 4 bases and J 2 bases, leaving 20 bases between the germline ends. The germline V gene has CDR1 MGHDK and CDR2 SYGVNS.

The CDR3 sequence: CASSAGQGQTCEQYF. CDR3 in DNA: TGTGCCAGCAGCGCGGGACAGGGGCAGACCTGCGAGCAGTACTTC. The rearrangement joins TRBV6-2 or TRBV6-3 to TRBJ2-7, with 10 bases lining up with TRBD1. The germline gives CDR1 MNHEY, CDR2 SVGEGT. The V and J ends lost 6 bases and 6 bases, in that order; junction bases with no gene match: 11. The CDR3 has 15 residues.

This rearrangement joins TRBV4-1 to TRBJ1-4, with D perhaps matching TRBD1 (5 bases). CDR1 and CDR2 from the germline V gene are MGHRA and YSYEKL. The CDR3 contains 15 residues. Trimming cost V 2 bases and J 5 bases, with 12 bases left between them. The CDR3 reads CASSQPDRRNEKLFF. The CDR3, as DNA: TGCGCCAGCAGCCAACCCGACAGACGAAATGAAAAACTGTTTTTT.

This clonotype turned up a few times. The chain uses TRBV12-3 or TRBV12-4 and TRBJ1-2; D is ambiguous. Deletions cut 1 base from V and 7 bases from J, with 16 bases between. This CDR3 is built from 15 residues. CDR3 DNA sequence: TGTGCCAGCAGTTTAGTAGTCCTCCCGGTCGGTGGCTACACCTTC. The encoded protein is CASSLVVLPVGGYTF.